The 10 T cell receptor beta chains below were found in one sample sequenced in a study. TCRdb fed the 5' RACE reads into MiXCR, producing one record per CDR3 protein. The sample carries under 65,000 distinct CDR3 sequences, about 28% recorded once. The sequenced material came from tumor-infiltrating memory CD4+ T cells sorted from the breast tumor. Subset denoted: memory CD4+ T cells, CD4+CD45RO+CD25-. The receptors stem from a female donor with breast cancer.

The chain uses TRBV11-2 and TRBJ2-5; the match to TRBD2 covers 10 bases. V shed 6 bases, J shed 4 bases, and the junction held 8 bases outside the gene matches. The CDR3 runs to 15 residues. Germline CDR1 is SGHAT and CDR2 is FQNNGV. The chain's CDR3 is CASRRLAGRGETQYF. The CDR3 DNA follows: TGTGCCAGCAGGAGACTAGCGGGTCGCGGAGAGACCCAGTACTTC.

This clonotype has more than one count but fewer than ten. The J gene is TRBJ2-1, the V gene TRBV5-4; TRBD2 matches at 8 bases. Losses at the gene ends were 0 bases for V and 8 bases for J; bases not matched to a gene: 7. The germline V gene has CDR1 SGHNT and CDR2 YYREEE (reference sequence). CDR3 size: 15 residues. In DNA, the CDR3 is TGTGCCAGCAGCTTGGAACTAGCGGAGTACCATGAGCAGTTCTTC. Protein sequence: CASSLELAEYHEQFF.

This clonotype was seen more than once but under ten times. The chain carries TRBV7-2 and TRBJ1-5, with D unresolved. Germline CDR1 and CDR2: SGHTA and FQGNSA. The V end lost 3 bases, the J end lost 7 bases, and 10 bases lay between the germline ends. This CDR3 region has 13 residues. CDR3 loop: CASSFYIGQPQHF. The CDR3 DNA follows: TGTGCCAGCAGCTTTTACATAGGGCAGCCCCAGCATTTT.

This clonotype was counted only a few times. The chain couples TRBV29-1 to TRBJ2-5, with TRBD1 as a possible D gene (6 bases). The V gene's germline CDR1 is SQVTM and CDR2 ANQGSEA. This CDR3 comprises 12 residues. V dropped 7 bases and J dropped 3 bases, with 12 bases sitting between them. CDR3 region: CSAHRTEETQYF. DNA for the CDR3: TGCAGCGCCCATCGGACAGAAGAGACCCAGTACTTC.

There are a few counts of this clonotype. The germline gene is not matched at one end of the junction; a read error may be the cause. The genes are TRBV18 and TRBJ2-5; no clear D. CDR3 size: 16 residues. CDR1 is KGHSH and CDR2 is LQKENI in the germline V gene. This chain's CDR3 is CASSHEVAVGQETQYF. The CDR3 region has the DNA TGTGCCAGTTCACACGAAGTGGCCGTCGGGCAAGAGACCCAGTACTTC.

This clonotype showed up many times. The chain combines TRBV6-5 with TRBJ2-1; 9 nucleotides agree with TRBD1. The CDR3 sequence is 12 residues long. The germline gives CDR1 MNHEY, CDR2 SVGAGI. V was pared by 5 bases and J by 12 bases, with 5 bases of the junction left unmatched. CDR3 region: CASSRDRERQFF. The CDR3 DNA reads TGTGCCAGCAGTCGGGACAGGGAAAGGCAGTTCTTC.

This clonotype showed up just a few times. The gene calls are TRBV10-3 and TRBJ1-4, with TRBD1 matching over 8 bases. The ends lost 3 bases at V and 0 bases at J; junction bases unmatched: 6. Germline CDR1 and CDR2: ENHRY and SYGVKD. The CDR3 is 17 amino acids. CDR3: CAISEGDRSATNEKLFF. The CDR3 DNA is TGTGCCATCAGTGAAGGGGACAGGTCTGCAACTAATGAAAAACTGTTTTTT.

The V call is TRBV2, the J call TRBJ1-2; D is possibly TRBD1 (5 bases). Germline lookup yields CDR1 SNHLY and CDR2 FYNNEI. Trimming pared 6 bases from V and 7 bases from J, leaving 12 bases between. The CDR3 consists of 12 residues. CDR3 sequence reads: CASRGDHGGYTF. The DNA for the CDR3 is TGTGCCAGCAGGGGGGACCACGGTGGCTACACCTTC.

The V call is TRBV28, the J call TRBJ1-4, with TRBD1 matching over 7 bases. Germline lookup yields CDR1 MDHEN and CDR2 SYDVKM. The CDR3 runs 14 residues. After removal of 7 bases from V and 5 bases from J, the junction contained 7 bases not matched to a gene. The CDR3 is CASMARGGNEKLFF. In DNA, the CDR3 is TGTGCCAGCATGGCCAGGGGGGGAAATGAAAAACTGTTTTTT.

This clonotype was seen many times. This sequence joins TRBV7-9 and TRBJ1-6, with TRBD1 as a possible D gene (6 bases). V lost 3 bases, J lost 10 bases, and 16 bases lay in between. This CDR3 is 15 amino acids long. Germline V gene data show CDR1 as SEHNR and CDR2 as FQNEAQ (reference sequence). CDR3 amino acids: CASSLITGAWSPLHF. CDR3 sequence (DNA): TGTGCCAGCAGCTTGATCACGGGGGCTTGGTCACCCCTCCACTTT.